This TCR beta chain was observed in a study of CD8 T cells in ankylosing spondylitis. Study outcomes and limitations: Disease-linked clones reportedly concentrated significantly in matched ankylosing spondylitis synovial fluid. Those disease-linked clones were CD8+; they were also relatively rare in peripheral blood. A motif in TCR beta, a set of eight highly homologous variants, appeared characteristic of ankylosing spondylitis blood.

Germline assignment: CDR1 SGHAT and CDR2 FQDESV (reference sequence). V dropped 5 bases and J dropped 5; count of bases not matched to a gene: 24. This CDR3 region has 20 residues. By quantitative 5'-RACE with molecular barcodes, the TCR beta libraries were made. TCRdb itself ran the 5' RACE reads through MiXCR, one entry per CDR3 protein. Of some 700,000 distinct CDR3 sequences listed, around 17% are singletons. This clonotype occurred once. Its antigen is as yet unknown. The sample comprised blood, either unsorted or a sorted T cell fraction (not recorded which). The chain combines TRBV11-1 with TRBJ2-5; 9 bases are shared with TRBD2. This clonotype originated in a male donor with ankylosing spondylitis. The CDR3 nucleotides read TGTGCCAGCAGCGGTTCCTCGGGCGGGGGGGCCAAATCTAACTTGGAGACCCAGTACTTC. Protein: CASSGSSGGGAKSNLETQYF.